Below, one TCR beta chain is given with its context. Its antigen is as yet unknown. These data belong to a study of CD8+CD57+ T cells in acquired aplastic anemia. V trimming: 2 bases; J trimming: 1 base; junction bases outside the gene matches: 4. Germline V gene lookup returns CDR1 SQVTM and CDR2 ANQGSEA. CDR3 length equals 15 residues. Patients sequenced had flow cytometry evidence of CD8+CD57+ cell expansion. Acquired aplastic anemia of severe grade affected all patients. Study observations and caveats: Patients and controls shared some 30 CD8+ CDR3 sequences, highly expressed in patients.

Template material for TCR beta VDJ and CDR3 profiling consisted of genomic DNA. Each CDR3 protein is one row after TCRdb ran MiXCR on the reads. Seen here are 150,000 to 200,000 distinct CDR3 sequences, around 48% observed once, and the top ten hold roughly 2%. This sequence was found in a human donor with aplastic anemia. The chain combines TRBV29-1 with TRBJ2-3; 9 bases agree with TRBD1. Sequencing was performed on sorted CD4+, CD8+, or CD8+CD57+ T cells (not recorded which) from PBMCs. In nucleotides, the CDR3 is TGCAGCGTTGAAATGGGACAGGGAGGCACAGATACGCAGTATTTT. It is translated as CSVEMGQGGTDTQYF.